This TCR beta chain was recorded in a study of blood T cell repertoires in COVID-19. Study overall: Samples came from the United States, Italy and Spain, spanning acute and convalescent COVID-19. Sources were T cells, B-cell-depleted T cells, or PBMCs; the material itself was cDNA or gDNA.

V was clipped by 1 base and J by 2 bases; unmatched bases: 1. The CDR3 has 15 residues. The germline gives CDR1 MGHRA, CDR2 YSYEKL. This clone came up a few times. Authors' analysis steps: Cell counts per sample came from amplifying reference gene primers. Repertoires were generated with immunoSEQ multiplex PCR, while TCRdb's copy carries only in-frame clones and drops some. From that table come the V and J calls and clone size; the DNA was used to work out D and trimming. Here the sample spans approximately 49,000 clones, roughly 87% being singletons. The receptor comes from a man aged 50 to 59 with active COVID-19. Sequenced material: peripheral blood. V usage is TRBV4-1 and J usage is TRBJ2-3; 9 bases are shared with TRBD2. The CDR3, as DNA: TGCGCCAGCAGCCAAGTAGCGGGGGACACAGATACGCAGTATTTT. Protein: CASSQVAGDTDTQYF.